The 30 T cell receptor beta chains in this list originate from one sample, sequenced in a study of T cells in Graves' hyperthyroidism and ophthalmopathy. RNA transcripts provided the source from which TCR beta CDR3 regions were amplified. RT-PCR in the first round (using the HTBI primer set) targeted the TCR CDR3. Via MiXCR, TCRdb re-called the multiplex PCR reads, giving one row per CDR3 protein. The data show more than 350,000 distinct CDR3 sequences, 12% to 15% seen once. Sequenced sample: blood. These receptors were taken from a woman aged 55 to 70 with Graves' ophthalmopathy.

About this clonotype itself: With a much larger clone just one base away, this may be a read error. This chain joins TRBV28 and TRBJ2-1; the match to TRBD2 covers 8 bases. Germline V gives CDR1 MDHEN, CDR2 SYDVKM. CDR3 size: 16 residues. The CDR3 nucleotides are TGTGCCAGCACCAACGGGGGGGCGGGAGGATGGAATGAGCAGCTCTTC. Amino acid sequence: CASTNGGAGGWNEQLF.

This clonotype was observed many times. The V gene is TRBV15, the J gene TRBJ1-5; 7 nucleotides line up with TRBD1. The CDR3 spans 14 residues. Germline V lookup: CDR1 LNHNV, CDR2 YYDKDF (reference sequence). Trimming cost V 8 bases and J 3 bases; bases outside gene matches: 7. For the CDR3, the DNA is TGTGCCACCGAAACCGGGACAGTCAATCAGCCCCAGCATTTT. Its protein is CATETGTVNQPQHF.

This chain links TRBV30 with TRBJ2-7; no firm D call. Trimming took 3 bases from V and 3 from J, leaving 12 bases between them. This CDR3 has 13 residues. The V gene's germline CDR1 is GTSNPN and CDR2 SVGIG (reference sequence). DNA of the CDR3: TGTGCCTGGAGAGGTGGAGCTATCTACGAGCAGTACTTC. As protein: CAWRGGAIYEQYF.

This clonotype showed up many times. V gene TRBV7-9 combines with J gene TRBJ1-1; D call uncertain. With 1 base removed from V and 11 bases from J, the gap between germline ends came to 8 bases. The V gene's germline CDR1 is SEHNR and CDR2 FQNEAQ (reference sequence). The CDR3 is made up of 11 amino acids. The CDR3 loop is CASSLGAGAFF. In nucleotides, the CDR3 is TGTGCCAGCAGCTTAGGGGCCGGGGCTTTCTTT.

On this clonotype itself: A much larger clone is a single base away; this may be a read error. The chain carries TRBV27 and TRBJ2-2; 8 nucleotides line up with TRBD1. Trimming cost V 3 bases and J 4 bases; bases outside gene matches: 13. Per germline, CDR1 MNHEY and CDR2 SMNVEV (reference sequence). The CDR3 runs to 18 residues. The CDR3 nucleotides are TGTGCCAGCAGTTTCACAGGGGGTACCCTTATCCCCACCGGGGAGCTGTTTTTT. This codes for CASSFTGGTLIPTGELFF.

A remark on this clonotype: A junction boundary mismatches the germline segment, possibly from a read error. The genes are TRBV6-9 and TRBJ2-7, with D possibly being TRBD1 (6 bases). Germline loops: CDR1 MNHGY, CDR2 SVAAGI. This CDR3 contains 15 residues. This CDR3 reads CAGSSTGQTAYEQYF. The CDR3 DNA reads TGTGCCGGCAGTTCAACCGGACAGACGGCCTACGAGCAGTACTTC.

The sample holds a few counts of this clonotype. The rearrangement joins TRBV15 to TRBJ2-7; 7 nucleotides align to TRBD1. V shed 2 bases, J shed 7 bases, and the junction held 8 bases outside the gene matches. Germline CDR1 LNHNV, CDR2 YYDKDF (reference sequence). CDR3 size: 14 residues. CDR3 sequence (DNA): TGTGCCACCAGCAGACCGGACAGGTCCTTGGAGCAGTACTTC. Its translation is CATSRPDRSLEQYF.

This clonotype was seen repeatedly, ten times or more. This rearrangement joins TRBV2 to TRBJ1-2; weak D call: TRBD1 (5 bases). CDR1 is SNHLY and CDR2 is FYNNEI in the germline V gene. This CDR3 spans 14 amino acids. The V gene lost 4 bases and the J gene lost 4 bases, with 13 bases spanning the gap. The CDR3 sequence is CASSAQGSGYGYTF. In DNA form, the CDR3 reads TGTGCCAGCAGTGCGCAGGGAAGTGGCTATGGCTACACCTTC.

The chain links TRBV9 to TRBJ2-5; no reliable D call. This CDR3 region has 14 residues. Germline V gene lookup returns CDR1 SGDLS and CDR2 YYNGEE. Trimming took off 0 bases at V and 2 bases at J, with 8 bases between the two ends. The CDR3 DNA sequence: TGTGCCAGCAGCGTAGAGGTGGGGCAAGAGACCCAGTACTTC. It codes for CASSVEVGQETQYF. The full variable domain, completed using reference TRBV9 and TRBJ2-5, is DSGVTQTPKHLITATGQRVTLRCSPRSGDLSVYWYQQSLDQGLQFLIQYYNGEERAKGNILERFSAQQFPDLHSELNLSSLELGDSALYFCASSVEVGQETQYFGPGTRLLVL.

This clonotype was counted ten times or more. CDR3 amino acids: CSVVRGLNTEAFF. CDR3 coding DNA: TGCAGCGTTGTCAGGGGGCTGAACACTGAAGCTTTCTTT. The chain recombines TRBV29-1 with TRBJ1-1; 8 nucleotides agree with TRBD1. Germline CDR1 and CDR2: SQVTM and ANQGSEA. V was clipped by 4 bases and J by 0 bases; unmatched bases: 1. This CDR3 contains 13 residues.

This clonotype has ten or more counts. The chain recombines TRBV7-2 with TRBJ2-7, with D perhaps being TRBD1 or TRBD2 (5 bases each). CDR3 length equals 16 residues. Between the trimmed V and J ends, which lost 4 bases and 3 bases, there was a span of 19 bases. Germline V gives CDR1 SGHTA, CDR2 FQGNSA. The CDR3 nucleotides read TGTGCCAGCAGCTCCCCCTCAGGGCTAGCAGTCTACGAGCAGTACTTC. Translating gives CASSSPSGLAVYEQYF.

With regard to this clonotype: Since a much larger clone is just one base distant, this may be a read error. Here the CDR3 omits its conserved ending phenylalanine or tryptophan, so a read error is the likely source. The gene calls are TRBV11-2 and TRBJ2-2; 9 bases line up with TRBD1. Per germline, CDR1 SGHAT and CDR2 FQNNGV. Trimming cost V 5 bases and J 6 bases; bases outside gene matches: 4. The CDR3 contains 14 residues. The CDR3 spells CASSGTGYSGELFL. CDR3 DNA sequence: TGTGCCAGCAGCGGGACAGGGTATTCCGGGGAGCTGTTTCTT.

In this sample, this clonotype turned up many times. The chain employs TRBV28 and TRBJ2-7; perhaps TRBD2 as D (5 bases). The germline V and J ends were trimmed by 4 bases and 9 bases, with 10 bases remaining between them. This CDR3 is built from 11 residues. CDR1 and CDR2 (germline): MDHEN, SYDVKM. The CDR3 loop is CASSWRSGQYF. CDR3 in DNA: TGTGCCAGCAGTTGGAGGTCGGGGCAGTACTTC.

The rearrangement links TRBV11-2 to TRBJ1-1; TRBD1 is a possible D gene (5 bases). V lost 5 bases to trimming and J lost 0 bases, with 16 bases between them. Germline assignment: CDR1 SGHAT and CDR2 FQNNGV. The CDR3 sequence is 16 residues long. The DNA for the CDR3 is TGTGCCAGCAGCCCCATTTATCCGACAGTGAACACTGAAGCTTTCTTT. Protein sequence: CASSPIYPTVNTEAFF.

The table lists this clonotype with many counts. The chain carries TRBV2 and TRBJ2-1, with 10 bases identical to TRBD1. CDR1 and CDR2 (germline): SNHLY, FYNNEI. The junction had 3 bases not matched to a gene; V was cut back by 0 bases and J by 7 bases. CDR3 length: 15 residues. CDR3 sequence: CASSEADRGLNEQFF. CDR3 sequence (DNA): TGTGCCAGCAGTGAAGCCGACAGGGGGCTAAATGAGCAGTTCTTC.

The CDR3, as DNA: TGTGCCATCCAAGACAGGAGCTCCTACGAGCAGTACTTC. Amino acids: CAIQDRSSYEQYF. The chain couples TRBV24-1 to TRBJ2-7, with a weak D call TRBD1 (6 bases). The CDR3 is 13 amino acids. Trimming took 11 bases from V and 0 from J, leaving 13 bases between them. CDR1 and CDR2 (germline): KGHDR, SFDVKD.

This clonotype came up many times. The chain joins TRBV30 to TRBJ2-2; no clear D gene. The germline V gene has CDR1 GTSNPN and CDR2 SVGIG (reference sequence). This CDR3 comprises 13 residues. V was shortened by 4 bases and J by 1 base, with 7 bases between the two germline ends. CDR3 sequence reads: CAWTNGNTGELFF. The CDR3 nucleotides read TGTGCCTGGACAAATGGGAACACCGGGGAGCTGTTTTTT.

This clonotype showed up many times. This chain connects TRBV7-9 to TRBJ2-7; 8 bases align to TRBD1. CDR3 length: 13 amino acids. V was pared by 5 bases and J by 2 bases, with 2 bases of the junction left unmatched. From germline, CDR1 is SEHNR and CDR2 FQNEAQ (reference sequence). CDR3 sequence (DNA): TGTGCCAGCAGCGACAGGGGCCCCTACGAGCAGTACTTC. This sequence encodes CASSDRGPYEQYF. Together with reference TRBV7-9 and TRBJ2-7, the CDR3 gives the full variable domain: DTGVSQNPRHKITKRGQNVTFRCDPISEHNRLYWYRQTLGQGPEFLTYFQNEAQLEKSRLLSDRFSAERPKGSFSTLEIQRTEQGDSAMYLCASSDRGPYEQYFGPGTRLTVT.

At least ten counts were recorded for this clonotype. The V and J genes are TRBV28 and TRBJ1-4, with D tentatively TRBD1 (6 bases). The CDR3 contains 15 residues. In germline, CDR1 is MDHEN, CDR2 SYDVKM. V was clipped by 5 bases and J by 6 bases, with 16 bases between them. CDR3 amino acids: CASSPGTSIYEKLFF. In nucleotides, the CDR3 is TGTGCCAGCAGTCCCGGGACAAGTATCTATGAAAAACTGTTTTTT.

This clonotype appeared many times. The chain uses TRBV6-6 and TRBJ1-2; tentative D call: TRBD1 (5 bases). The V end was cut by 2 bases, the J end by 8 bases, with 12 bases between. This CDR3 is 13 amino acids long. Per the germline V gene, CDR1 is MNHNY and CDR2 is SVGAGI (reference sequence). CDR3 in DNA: TGTGCCAGCAGTTACGGGGGAAGTGGGGGCTACACCTTC. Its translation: CASSYGGSGGYTF.

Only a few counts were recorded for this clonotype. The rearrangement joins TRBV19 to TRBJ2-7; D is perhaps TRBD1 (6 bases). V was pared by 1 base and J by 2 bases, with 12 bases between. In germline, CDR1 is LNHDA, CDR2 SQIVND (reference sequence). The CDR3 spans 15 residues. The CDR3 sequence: CASSIAPGDPYEQYF. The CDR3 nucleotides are TGTGCCAGTAGTATAGCTCCAGGGGACCCCTACGAGCAGTACTTC.

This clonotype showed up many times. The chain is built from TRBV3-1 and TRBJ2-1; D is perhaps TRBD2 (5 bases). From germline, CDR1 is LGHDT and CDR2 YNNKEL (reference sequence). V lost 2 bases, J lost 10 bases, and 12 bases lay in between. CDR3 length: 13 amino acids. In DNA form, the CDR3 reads TGTGCCAGCAGCCAAAGTAGGAGGTCCGAGCAGTTCTTC. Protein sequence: CASSQSRRSEQFF.

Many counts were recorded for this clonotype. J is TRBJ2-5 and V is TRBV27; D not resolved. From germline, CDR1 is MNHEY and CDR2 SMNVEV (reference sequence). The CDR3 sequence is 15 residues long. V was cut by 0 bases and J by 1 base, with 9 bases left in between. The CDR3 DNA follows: TGTGCCAGCAGTTTATCACACATCCCCCAAGAGACCCAGTACTTC. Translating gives CASSLSHIPQETQYF.

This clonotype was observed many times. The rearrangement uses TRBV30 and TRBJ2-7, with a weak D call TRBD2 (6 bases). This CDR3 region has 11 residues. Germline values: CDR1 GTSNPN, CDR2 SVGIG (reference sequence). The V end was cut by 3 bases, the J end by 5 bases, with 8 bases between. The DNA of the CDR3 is TGTGCCTGGAGCGGGAGCCACGAGCAGTACTTC. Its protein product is CAWSGSHEQYF.

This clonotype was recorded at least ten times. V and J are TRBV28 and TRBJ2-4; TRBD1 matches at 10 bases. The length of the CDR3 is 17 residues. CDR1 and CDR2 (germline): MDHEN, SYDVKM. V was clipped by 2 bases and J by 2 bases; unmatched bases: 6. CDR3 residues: CASSLVRDRGPKNIQYF. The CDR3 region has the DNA TGTGCCAGCAGTTTAGTCCGGGACAGGGGTCCCAAAAACATTCAGTACTTC.

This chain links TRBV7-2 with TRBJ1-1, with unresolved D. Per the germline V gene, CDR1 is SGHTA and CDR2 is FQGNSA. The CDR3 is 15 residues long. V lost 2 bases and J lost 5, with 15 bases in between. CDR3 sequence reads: CASSLISGGGTEAFF. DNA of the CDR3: TGTGCCAGCAGCTTAATCTCAGGAGGAGGGACTGAAGCTTTCTTT.

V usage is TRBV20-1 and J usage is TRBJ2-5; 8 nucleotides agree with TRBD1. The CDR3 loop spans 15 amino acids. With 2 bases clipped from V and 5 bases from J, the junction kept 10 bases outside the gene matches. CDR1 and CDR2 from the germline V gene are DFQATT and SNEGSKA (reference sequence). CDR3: CSARRRAGGGETQYF. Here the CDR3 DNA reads TGCAGTGCTAGACGTCGGGCAGGGGGCGGGGAGACCCAGTACTTC.

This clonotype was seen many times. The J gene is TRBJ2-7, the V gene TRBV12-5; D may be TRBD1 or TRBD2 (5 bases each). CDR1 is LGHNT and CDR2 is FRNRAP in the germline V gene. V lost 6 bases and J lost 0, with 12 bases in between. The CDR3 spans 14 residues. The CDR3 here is CASGPWDGSYEQYF. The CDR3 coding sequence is TGTGCTAGTGGGCCTTGGGACGGCTCCTACGAGCAGTACTTC.

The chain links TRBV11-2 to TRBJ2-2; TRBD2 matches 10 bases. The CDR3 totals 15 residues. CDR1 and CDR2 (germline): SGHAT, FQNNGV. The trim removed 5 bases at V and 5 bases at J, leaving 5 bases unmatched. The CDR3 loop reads CASSQGLARTGELFF. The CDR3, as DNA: TGTGCCAGCAGCCAGGGACTAGCGAGGACCGGGGAGCTGTTTTTT.

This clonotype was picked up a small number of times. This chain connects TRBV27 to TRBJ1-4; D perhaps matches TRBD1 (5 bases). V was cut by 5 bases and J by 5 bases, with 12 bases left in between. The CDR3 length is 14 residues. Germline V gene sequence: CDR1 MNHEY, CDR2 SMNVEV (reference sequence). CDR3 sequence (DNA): TGTGCCAGCAGTCCAGGGCTACTGAATGAAAAACTGTTTTTT. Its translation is CASSPGLLNEKLFF.